What follows is one T cell receptor beta chain and its context. CDR3 length: 12 residues. Looked up from germline, CDR1 is SGDLS and CDR2 is YYNGEE. The V gene lost 4 bases and the J gene lost 3 bases, with 5 bases spanning the gap. Random-hexamer reverse transcription was applied to roughly 0.45 to 1 ug RNA. TCR beta CDR3 was amplified by immunoSEQ covering 54 Vbeta and 13 Jbeta. MiXCR, applied by TCRdb to the immunoSEQ multiplex PCR reads, yields one record per CDR3 protein. Here the sample spans 120,000 to 150,000 distinct CDR3 sequences, 95% being singletons. These data come from a study of CD8 T cells in Susac syndrome. In the multiple sclerosis control group, patients were treatment-naive and had stable or active relapsing-remitting disease. The TEMRA cells underwent FACS enrichment, while the CD8+ and CD4+ T cells underwent negative isolation.

The genes are TRBV9 and TRBJ1-3; D ambiguous. Sample: CD4+ T cells from PBMCs. The sequence was obtained from a human donor with multiple sclerosis. Here the CDR3 DNA reads TGTGCCAGCAGCCTACATGGAAACACCATATATTTT. Its translation: CASSLHGNTIYF.